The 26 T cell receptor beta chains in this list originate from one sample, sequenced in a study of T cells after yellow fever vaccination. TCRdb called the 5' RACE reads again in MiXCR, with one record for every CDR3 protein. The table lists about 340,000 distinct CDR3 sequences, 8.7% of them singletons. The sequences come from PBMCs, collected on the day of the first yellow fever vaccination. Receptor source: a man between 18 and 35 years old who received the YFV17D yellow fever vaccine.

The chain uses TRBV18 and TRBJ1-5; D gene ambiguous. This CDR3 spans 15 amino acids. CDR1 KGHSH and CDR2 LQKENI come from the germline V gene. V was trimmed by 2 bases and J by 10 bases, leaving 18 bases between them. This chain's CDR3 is CASSPTGNSASPQHF. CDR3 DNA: TGTGCCAGCTCACCAACCGGGAACTCAGCTTCCCCCCAGCATTTT.

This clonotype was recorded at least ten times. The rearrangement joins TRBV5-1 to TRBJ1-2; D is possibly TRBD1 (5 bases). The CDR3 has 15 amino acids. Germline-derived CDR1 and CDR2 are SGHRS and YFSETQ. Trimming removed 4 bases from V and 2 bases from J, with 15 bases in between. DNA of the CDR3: TGCGCCAGCAGCGCGCAGGGCCGAGGAAACTATGGCTACACCTTC. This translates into CASSAQGRGNYGYTF. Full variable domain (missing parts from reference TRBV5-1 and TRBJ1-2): KAGVTQTPRYLIKTRGQQVTLSCSPISGHRSVSWYQQTPGQGLQFLFEYFSETQRNKGNFPGRFSGRQFSNSRSEMNVSTLELGDSALYLCASSAQGRGNYGYTFGSGTRLTVV.

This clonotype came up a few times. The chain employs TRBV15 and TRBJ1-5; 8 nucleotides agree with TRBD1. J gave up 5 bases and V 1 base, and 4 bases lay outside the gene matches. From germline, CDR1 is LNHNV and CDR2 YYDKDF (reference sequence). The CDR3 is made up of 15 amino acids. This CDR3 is CATSRGPGQDQPQHF. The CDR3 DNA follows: TGTGCCACCAGCAGAGGCCCGGGACAGGATCAGCCCCAGCATTTT.

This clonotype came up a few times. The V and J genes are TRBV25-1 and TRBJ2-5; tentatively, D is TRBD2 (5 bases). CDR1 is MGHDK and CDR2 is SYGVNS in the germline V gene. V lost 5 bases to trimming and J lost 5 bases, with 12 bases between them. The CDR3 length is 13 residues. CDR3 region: CASSNTGFETQYF. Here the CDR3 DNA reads TGTGCCAGCAGTAATACGGGGTTTGAGACCCAGTACTTC. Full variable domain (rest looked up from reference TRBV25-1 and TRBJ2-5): EADIYQTPRYLVIGTGKKITLECSQTMGHDKMYWYQQDPGMELHLIHYSYGVNSTEKGDLSSESTVSRIRTEHFPLTLESARPSHTSQYLCASSNTGFETQYFGPGTRLLVL.

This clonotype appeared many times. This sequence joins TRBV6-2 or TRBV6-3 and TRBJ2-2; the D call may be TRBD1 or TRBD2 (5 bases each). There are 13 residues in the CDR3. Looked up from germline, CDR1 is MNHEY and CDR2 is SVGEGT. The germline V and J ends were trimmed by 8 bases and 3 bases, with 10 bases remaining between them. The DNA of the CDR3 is TGTGCCAGCCGGGGCCGGGACACCGGGGAGCTGTTTTTT. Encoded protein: CASRGRDTGELFF.

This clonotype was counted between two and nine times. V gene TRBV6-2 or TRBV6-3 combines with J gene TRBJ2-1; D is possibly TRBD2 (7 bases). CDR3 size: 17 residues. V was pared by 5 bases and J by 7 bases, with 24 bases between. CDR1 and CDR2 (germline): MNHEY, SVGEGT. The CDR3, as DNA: TGTGCCAGCAGTCCGATTGGGGGGGCGTATTTATTAAATGAGCAGTTCTTC. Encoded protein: CASSPIGGAYLLNEQFF.

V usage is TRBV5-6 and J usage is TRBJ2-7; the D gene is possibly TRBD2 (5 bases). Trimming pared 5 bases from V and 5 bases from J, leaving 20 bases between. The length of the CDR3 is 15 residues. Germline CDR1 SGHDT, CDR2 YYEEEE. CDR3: CASRPSGVTRNEQYV. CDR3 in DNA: TGTGCCAGCAGACCCAGCGGAGTTACCCGAAACGAGCAGTACGTC.

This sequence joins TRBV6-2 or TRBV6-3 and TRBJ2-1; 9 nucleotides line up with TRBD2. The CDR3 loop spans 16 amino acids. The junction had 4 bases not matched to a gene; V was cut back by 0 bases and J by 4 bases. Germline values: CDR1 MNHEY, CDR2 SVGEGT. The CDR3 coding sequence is TGTGCCAGCAGTTACTCCCCTAGCGGGGTATACAATGAGCAGTTCTTC. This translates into CASSYSPSGVYNEQFF.

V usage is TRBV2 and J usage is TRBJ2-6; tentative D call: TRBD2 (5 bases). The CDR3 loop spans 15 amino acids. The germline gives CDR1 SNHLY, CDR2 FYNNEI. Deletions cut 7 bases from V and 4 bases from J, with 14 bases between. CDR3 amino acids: CASTPSGGGANVLTF. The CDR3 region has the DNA TGTGCCAGCACGCCTTCGGGCGGGGGGGCCAACGTCCTGACTTTC.

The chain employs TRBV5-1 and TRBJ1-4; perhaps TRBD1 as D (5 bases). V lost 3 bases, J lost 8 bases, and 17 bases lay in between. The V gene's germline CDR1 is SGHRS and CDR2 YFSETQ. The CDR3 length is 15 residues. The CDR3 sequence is CASSWGSTGGEKLFF. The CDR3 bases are TGCGCCAGCAGCTGGGGGAGTACCGGCGGGGAAAAACTGTTTTTT.

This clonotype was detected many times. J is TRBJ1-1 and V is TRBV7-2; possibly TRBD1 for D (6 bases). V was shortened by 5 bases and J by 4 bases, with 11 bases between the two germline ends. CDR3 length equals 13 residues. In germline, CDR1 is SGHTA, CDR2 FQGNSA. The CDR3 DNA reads TGTGCCAGCAGCCTAGACAGGTTCACTGAAGCTTTCTTT. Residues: CASSLDRFTEAFF.

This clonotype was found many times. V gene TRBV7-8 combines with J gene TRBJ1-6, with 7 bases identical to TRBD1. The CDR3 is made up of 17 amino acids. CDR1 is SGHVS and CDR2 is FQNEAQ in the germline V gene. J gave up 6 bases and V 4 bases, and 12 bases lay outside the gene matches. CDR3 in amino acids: CASSSQGGRDTNSPLHF. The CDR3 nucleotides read TGTGCCAGCAGCTCTCAAGGGGGCCGGGACACTAATTCACCCCTCCACTTT.

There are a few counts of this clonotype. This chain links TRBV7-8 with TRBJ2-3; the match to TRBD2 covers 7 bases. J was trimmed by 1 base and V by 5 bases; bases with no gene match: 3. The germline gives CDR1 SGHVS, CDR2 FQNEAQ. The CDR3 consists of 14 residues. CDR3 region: CASSARGGTDTQYF. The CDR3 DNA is TGTGCCAGCAGCGCCCGGGGGGGCACAGATACGCAGTATTTT.

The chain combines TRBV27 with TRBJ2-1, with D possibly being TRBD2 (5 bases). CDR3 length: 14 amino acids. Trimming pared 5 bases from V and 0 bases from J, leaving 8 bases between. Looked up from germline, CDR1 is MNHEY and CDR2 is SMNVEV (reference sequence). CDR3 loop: CASSPGDSYNEQFF. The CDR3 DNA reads TGTGCCAGCAGTCCCGGGGACTCCTACAATGAGCAGTTCTTC.

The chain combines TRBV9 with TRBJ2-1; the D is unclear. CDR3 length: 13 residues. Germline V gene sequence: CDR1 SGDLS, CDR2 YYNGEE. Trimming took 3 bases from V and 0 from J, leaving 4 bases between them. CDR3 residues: CASSARSYNEQFF. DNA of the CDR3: TGTGCCAGCAGCGCACGCTCCTACAATGAGCAGTTCTTC.

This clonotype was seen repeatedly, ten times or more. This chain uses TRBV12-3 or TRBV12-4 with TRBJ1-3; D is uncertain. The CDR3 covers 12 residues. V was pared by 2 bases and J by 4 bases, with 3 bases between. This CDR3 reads CASSLSGNTIYF. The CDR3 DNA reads TGTGCCAGCAGTTTATCCGGAAACACCATATATTTT.

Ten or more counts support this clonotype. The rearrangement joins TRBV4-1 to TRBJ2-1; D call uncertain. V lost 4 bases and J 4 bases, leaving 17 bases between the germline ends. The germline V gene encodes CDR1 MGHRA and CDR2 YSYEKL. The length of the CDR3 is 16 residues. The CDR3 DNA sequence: TGCGCCAGCAGCCCTTTAATCCAGCCGCGGTACAATGAGCAGTTCTTC. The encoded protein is CASSPLIQPRYNEQFF.

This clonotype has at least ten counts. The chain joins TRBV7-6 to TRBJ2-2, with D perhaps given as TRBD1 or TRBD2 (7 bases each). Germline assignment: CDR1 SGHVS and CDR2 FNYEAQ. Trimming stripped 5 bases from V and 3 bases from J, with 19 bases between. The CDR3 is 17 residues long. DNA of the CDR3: TGTGCCAGCAGCAGCCAGGGGGGGGACCCCTACACCGGGGAGCTGTTTTTT. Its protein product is CASSSQGGDPYTGELFF.

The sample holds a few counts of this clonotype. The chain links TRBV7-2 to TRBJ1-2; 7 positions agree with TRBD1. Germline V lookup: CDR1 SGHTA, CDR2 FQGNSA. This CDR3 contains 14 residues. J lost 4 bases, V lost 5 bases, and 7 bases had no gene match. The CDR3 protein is CASSNRDRAYGYTF. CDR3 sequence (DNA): TGTGCCAGCAGCAACCGGGACAGAGCCTATGGCTACACCTTC.

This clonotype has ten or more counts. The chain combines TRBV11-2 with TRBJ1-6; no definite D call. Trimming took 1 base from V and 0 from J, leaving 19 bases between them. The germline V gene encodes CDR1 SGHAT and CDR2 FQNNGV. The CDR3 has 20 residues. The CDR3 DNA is TGTGCCAGCAGCTTAGGAGGGATATCAAAGTATAGCTCCTATAATTCACCCCTCCACTTT. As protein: CASSLGGISKYSSYNSPLHF.

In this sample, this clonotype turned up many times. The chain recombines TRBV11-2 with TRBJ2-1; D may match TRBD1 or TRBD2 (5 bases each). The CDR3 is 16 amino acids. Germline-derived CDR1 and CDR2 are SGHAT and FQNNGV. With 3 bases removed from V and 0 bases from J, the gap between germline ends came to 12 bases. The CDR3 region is CASSLSPGSSYNEQFF. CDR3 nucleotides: TGTGCCAGCAGCTTGAGTCCAGGGAGCTCCTACAATGAGCAGTTCTTC. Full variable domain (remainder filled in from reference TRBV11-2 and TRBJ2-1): EAGVAQSPRYKIIEKRQSVAFWCNPISGHATLYWYQQILGQGPKLLIQFQNNGVVDDSQLPKDRFSAERLKGVDSTLKIQPAKLEDSAVYLCASSLSPGSSYNEQFFGPGTRLTVL.

CDR3 coding DNA: TGCGCCAGCAGCTTCCGACTAGCGGGGGGCCGGGGCACAGATACGCAGTATTTT. Its translation is CASSFRLAGGRGTDTQYF. The chain joins TRBV5-1 to TRBJ2-3, with TRBD2 identical over 13 bases. Trimming at V came to 2 bases and at J to 1 base, leaving 7 bases not matched to a gene. CDR1 is SGHRS, CDR2 YFSETQ, per germline. This CDR3 has 18 amino acids. Supplemented by reference TRBV5-1 and TRBJ2-3, the full variable domain reads KAGVTQTPRYLIKTRGQQVTLSCSPISGHRSVSWYQQTPGQGLQFLFEYFSETQRNKGNFPGRFSGRQFSNSRSEMNVSTLELGDSALYLCASSFRLAGGRGTDTQYFGPGTRLTVL.

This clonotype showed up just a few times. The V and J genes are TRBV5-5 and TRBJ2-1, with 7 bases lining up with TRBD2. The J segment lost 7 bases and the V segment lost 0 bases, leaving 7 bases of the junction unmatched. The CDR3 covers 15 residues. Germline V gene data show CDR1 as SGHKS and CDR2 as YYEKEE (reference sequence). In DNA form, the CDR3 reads TGTGCCAGCAGCTTGGCCTCGGGGGGTACGAATGAGCAGTTCTTC. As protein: CASSLASGGTNEQFF.

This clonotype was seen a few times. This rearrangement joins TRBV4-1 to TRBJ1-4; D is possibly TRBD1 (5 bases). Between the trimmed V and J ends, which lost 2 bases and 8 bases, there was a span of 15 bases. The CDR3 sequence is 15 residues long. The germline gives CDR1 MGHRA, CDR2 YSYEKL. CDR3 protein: CASSQHKGSSEKLFF. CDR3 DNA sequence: TGCGCCAGCAGCCAACACAAGGGGTCGAGCGAAAAACTGTTTTTT.

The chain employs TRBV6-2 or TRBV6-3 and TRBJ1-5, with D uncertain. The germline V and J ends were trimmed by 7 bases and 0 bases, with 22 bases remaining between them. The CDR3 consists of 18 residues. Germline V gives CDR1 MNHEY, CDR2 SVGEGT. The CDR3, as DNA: TGTGCCAGCAACGATCTCAGGACGCTTGAGGGTAGCAATCAGCCCCAGCATTTT. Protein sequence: CASNDLRTLEGSNQPQHF.

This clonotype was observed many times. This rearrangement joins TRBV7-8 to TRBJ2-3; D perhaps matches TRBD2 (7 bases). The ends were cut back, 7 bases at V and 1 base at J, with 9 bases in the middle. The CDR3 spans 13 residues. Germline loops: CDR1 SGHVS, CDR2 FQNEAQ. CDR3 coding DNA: TGTGCCAGCAACGGGGGGCGCACAGATACGCAGTATTTT. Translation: CASNGGRTDTQYF. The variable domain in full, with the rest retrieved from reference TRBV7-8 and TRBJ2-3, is GAGVSQSPRYKVAKRGQDVALRCDPISGHVSLFWYQQALGQGPEFLTYFQNEAQLDKSGLPSDRFFAERPEGSVSTLKIQRTQQEDSAVYLCASNGGRTDTQYFGPGTRLTVL.